This T cell receptor beta chain is drawn from a study of blood T cell repertoires in COVID-19. Produced via immunoSEQ multiplex PCR; TCRdb's table is partial and in-frame only. The sample carries 470,000 or so clones, about 89% recorded once. Sequenced: peripheral blood. The sequence came from a woman aged 30 to 39 with acute or convalescent COVID-19.

DNA for the CDR3: TGTGCCAGCAGGGTTTTGACAGGTTCCGAGCAGTACTTC. Translating it yields CASRVLTGSEQYF. The chain joins TRBV6-5 to TRBJ2-7, with D possibly being TRBD1 (6 bases). Looked up from germline, CDR1 is MNHEY and CDR2 is SVGAGI. The CDR3 spans 13 residues. V was shortened by 6 bases and J by 6 bases, with 15 bases between the two germline ends.